Sequencing of this T cell receptor beta chain was carried out in a study of blood T cell repertoires in COVID-19. Study overall: From T cells, B-cell-depleted T cells, or PBMCs came the material, which was cDNA or gDNA.

CDR1 is SGHRS and CDR2 is YFSETQ in the germline V gene. The CDR3 sequence is 13 residues long. V was clipped by 7 bases and J by 5 bases, with 13 bases between them. Sequencing used immunoSEQ multiplex PCR; TCRdb keeps in-frame clones, though not all of them. The data contain approximately 200,000 clones, 75% to 85% of them singletons. The chain joins TRBV5-1 to TRBJ2-1; D possibly corresponds to TRBD1 (6 bases). Sequencing was carried out using PBMCs or T cells enriched from blood (not recorded which). The sequence was collected from a woman aged 40 to 50 with acute COVID-19. The DNA of the CDR3 is TGCGCCAGCGGACGACAGGATAACAATGAGCAGTTCTTC. Encoded protein: CASGRQDNNEQFF.